The text below deals with one TCR beta chain. The antigen is unknown. Libraries were prepared by immunoSEQ multiplex PCR; TCRdb keeps only in-frame clonotypes and omits some of them. The repertoire includes more than 2,000,000 clones, approximately 95% of them detected once, and 0.39% sits in the top ten. This specimen comes from a study of shared clonotypes between healthy human individuals. The overall study: Plates per donor: three CD4 naive, three CD4 memory, two CD8 naive, one CD8 memory.

Germline CDR1 reads SGHRS; CDR2 reads YFSETQ. V lost 0 bases, J lost 8 bases, and 11 bases stayed unmatched. CDR3 length equals 17 residues. The study, taken as a whole, reports: Represented diversity, genetic and exposure-history alike, was limited by few donors. Sharing across four donors was highest in naive CD4 (around 5%) and lowest in memory CD8 (roughly 0.4%).

The chain is built from TRBV5-1 and TRBJ2-1; the match to TRBD2 covers 10 bases. The sequence came from a man between 18 and 29 years old in good health. Some clones in this sample may be carry-over from other donors' samples. Sequenced input: naive CD4+ T cells from PBMCs. Stated subset: CD45RA+ positively selected. CDR3 loop: CASSLGRTSGPGDEQFF. As DNA, the CDR3 is TGCGCCAGCAGCTTGGGTAGGACTAGCGGCCCGGGGGATGAGCAGTTCTTC.